The clone carrying this TCR beta chain has just a few counts. No antigen is known for it. The data stem from a study of shared clonotypes between healthy human individuals. Adult Caucasians living in Nashville, Tennessee made up all of the donors. Germline V gene sequence: CDR1 MDHEN, CDR2 SYDVKM. This CDR3 has 15 amino acids. The ends were cut back, 6 bases at V and 0 bases at J, with 12 bases in the middle. Regarding the study as a whole: Clonotype sharing among the donors was expected to vary with sequencing depth.

Clones were sequenced by immunoSEQ multiplex PCR, and TCRdb holds only the in-frame ones, with some missing. The table records 700,000 or so clones, more than 70% of them present only once. Source material: memory CD4+ T cells sorted from blood. As for subset: CD45RA-negative fraction. This sequence was found in a woman aged 30 to 39 in good health. The chain links TRBV28 to TRBJ2-1; the D is unclear. The CDR3 loop reads CASSSIALSYNEQFF. The CDR3 DNA follows: TGTGCCAGCAGCTCTATAGCCCTCTCCTACAATGAGCAGTTCTTC. Combining the CDR3 with reference TRBV28 and TRBJ2-1 gives the whole variable domain DVKVTQSSRYLVKRTGEKVFLECVQDMDHENMFWYRQDPGLGLRLIYFSYDVKMKEKGDIPEGYSVSREKKERFSLILESASTNQTSMYLCASSSIALSYNEQFFGPGTRLTVL.